The source of this T cell receptor beta chain is a study of cytomegalovirus exposure and HLA in healthy donors. Overall study: Inside one of the first data releases sat around 80 million unique TCRs taken from HLA-typed donors.

Healthy people donating bone marrow made up the donors. V lost 0 bases and J 0 bases, leaving 6 bases between the germline ends. The length of the CDR3 is 15 residues. Germline lookup yields CDR1 SGDLS and CDR2 YYNGEE. PCR used 60 Vbeta primers and 13 Jbeta primers. This table comes from immunoSEQ multiplex PCR, and its TCRdb copy is limited to in-frame clones, with some not included. This sample has roughly 200,000 clones, with about 80% found just once. Of note for this clone: The sample has other DNA sequences that encode this CDR3 too.

The chain combines TRBV9 with TRBJ2-2; no definite D call. This clonotype was obtained from a woman aged 55-75 years in good health and CMV-seropositive. Sequencing input: PBMCs. The CDR3 sequence: CASSVGRANTGELFF. CDR3 sequence (DNA): TGTGCCAGCAGCGTAGGACGGGCGAACACCGGGGAGCTGTTTTTT.